Included here is one T cell receptor (beta chain) sequence, with context. This sample was included in a study of blood T cell repertoires in COVID-19. Study-wide context: Sites in the United States, Italy and Spain provided acute and convalescent COVID-19 samples.

In the original workflow: Reference gene primer amplification in the assay estimated nucleated cell counts. TCRdb's copy holds only in-frame clones and misses some; the assay was immunoSEQ multiplex PCR. The V and J calls and clone size are taken from that table; D and trimming were inferred from the DNA. In the table there are 40,000 to 60,000 clones, just over 85% of which are singletons. The CDR3 covers 18 residues. Germline V lookup: CDR1 KGHSH, CDR2 LQKENI. V was pared by 4 bases and J by 5 bases, with 15 bases of the junction left unmatched. Input material: peripheral blood. The rearrangement joins TRBV18 to TRBJ1-1; 11 positions match TRBD1. The receptor was derived from a man older than 75 with active COVID-19. CDR3 nucleotides: TGTGCCAGCTCACATACTCAGCTCCGGGACAGGGGGATGACTGAAGCTTTCTTT. Its translation is CASSHTQLRDRGMTEAFF. Drawing the rest from reference TRBV18 and TRBJ1-1, the complete variable domain is NAGVMQNPRHLVRRRGQEARLRCSPMKGHSHVYWYRQLPEEGLKFMVYLQKENIIDESGMPKERFSAEFPKEGPSILRIQQVVRGDSAAYFCASSHTQLRDRGMTEAFFGQGTRLTVV.